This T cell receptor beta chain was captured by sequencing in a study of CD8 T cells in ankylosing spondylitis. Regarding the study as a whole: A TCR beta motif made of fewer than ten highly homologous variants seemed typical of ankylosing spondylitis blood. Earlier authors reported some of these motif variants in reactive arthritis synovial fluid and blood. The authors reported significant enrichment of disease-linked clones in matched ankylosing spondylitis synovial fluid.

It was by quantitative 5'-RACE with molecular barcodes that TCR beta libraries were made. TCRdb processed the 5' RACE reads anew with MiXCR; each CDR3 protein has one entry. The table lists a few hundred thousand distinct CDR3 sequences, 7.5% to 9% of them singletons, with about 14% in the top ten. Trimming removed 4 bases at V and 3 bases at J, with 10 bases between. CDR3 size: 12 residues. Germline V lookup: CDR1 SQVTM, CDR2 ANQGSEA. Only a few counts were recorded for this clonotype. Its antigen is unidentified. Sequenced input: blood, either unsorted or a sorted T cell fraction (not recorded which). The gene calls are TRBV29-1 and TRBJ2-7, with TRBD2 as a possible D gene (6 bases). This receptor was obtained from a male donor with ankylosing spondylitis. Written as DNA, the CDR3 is TGCAGCGTTGTCAGGGAGGACTACGAGCAGTACTTC. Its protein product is CSVVREDYEQYF.